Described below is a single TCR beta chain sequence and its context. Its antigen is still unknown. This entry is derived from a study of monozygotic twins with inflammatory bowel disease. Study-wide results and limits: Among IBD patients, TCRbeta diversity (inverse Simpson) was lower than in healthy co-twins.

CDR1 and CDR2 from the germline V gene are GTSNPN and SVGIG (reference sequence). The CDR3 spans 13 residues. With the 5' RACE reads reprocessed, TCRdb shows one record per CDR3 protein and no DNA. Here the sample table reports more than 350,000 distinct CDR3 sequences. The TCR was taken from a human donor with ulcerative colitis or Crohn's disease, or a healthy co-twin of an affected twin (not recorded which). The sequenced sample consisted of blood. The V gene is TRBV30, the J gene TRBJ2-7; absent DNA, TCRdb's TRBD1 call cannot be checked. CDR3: CAWSSDRAYEQYF.